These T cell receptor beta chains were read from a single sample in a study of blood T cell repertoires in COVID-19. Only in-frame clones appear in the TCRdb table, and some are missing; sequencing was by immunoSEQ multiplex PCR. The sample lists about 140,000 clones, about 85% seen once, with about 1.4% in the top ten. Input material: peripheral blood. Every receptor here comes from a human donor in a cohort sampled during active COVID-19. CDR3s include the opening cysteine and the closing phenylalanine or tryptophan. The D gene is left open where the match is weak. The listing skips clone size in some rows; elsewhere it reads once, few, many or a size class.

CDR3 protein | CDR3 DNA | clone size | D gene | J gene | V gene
CASRLIQWGGLNTEAFF | TGTGCCAGCAGATTGATACAGTGGGGAGGGCTTAACACTGAAGCTTTCTTT | few | . | TRBJ1-1 | TRBV28
CASSPGLAGGGDTQYF | TGTGCCAGCAGCCCGGGACTAGCGGGAGGTGGAGATACGCAGTATTTT | . | TRBD2 | TRBJ2-3 | TRBV11-1
CASSVVPSSDTQYF | TGTGCCAGCAGCGTAGTCCCTAGTAGTGATACGCAGTATTTT | . | . | TRBJ2-3 | TRBV9
CSVDGEQGGYEQYF | TGCAGCGTTGATGGTGAGCAGGGGGGCTACGAGCAGTACTTC | . | . | TRBJ2-7 | TRBV29-1
CASSHRAPNTEAFF | TGTGCCAGCAGCCACAGGGCCCCAAACACTGAAGCTTTCTTT | . | . | TRBJ1-1 | TRBV3-1/TRBV3-2
CASSPPGLAGLTDTQYF | TGTGCCAGCTCACCACCGGGACTAGCGGGACTCACAGATACGCAGTATTTT | . | TRBD2 | TRBJ2-3 | TRBV18
CASSLGLWYGYTF | TGTGCCAGCAGTTTGGGGCTATGGTATGGCTACACCTTC | . | . | TRBJ1-2 | TRBV12-3/TRBV12-4
CASSIRGVRGYTF | TGTGCCAGTAGTATCAGGGGAGTAAGGGGCTACACCTTC | . | . | TRBJ1-2 | TRBV19
CAWSVGQANTGELFF | TGTGCCTGGAGTGTGGGGCAGGCGAACACCGGGGAGCTGTTTTTT | . | . | TRBJ2-2 | TRBV30
CASSYSPNPGSGYTF | TGTGCCAGCAGTTACTCGCCGAACCCAGGTTCAGGCTACACCTTC | few | . | TRBJ1-2 | TRBV6-5
CASSKEYSNQPQHF | TGTGCCAGCAGTAAGGAGTATAGCAATCAGCCCCAGCATTTT | . | . | TRBJ1-5 | TRBV2
CASSVESRQGSYEQYF | TGTGCCAGCAGCGTAGAATCGAGACAGGGCTCCTACGAGCAGTACTTC | . | TRBD1 | TRBJ2-7 | TRBV9
CAIRQINSGANVLTF | TGTGCCATCAGACAGATTAACTCTGGGGCCAACGTCCTGACTTTC | few | . | TRBJ2-6 | TRBV10-3
CASSYGPGRNTIYF | TGTGCCAGCAGTTACGGGCCAGGGAGAAACACCATATATTTT | . | . | TRBJ1-3 | TRBV6-5
CASSSSLGLAGGTNTGELFF | TGCGCCAGCAGCTCCTCCCTCGGACTAGCGGGAGGAACGAACACCGGGGAGCTGTTTTTT | once | TRBD2 | TRBJ2-2 | TRBV5-1
CAWDTGSGGNTIYF | TGTGCCTGGGATACAGGGTCGGGCGGAAACACCATATATTTT | . | . | TRBJ1-3 | TRBV30
CASSPGTAHTGELFF | TGTGCCAGCAGCCCCGGGACAGCCCACACCGGGGAGCTGTTTTTT | . | TRBD1 | TRBJ2-2 | TRBV11-3
CASRTVLGLDGEKLFF | TGCGCCAGCAGAACTGTACTAGGGTTGGATGGTGAAAAACTGTTTTTT | . | . | TRBJ1-4 | TRBV5-1
CASSLQVKNTEAFF | TGTGCCAGCAGCTTACAGGTAAAGAACACTGAAGCTTTCTTT | . | . | TRBJ1-1 | TRBV28
CASSSQGGQPQHF | TGTGCCAGTAGTTCTCAGGGGGGTCAGCCCCAGCATTTT | few | TRBD1 | TRBJ1-5 | TRBV19
CASEKLAGGPYNEQFF | TGTGCCAGCGAAAAACTAGCGGGAGGGCCCTACAATGAGCAGTTCTTC | . | TRBD2 | TRBJ2-1 | TRBV27
CASSQGRLTTYEQYF | TGCGCCAGCAGCCAAGGGCGGCTAACCACCTACGAGCAGTACTTC | . | . | TRBJ2-7 | TRBV4-1
CASSANNEQFF | TGTGCCAGCAGTGCGAACAATGAGCAGTTCTTC | . | . | TRBJ2-1 | TRBV28
CASSAPSGRPLSSYNEQFF | TGTGCCAGCAGTGCCCCCAGCGGGAGGCCCCTCTCCTCCTACAATGAGCAGTTCTTC | once | TRBD2 | TRBJ2-1 | TRBV6-1
CASSFKPRGHGYTF | TGTGCCAGCAGCTTTAAACCCCGCGGCCATGGCTACACCTTC | . | . | TRBJ1-2 | TRBV7-2
CSVEGDRGAYEQYF | TGCAGCGTTGAAGGAGACAGGGGGGCGTACGAGCAGTACTTC | . | TRBD1 | TRBJ2-7 | TRBV29-1
CASSVGTANYGYTF | TGTGCCAGCAGCGTAGGGACAGCTAACTATGGCTACACCTTC | few | . | TRBJ1-2 | TRBV9
CASLRGQATNEKLFF | TGTGCCAGCCTCAGGGGGCAAGCAACTAATGAAAAACTGTTTTTT | . | TRBD1 | TRBJ1-4 | TRBV6-6
CASSETPGTGFFEQYF | TGTGCCAGCAGCGAAACCCCCGGGACAGGGTTTTTCGAGCAGTACTTC | . | TRBD1 | TRBJ2-7 | TRBV9
CASRTLTGGPQETQYF | TGTGCCAGCAGAACCCTTACGGGTGGTCCCCAAGAGACCCAGTACTTC | . | . | TRBJ2-5 | TRBV27
CASSKIGQNSNEQFF | TGTGCCAGTAGTAAAATCGGCCAGAACAGCAATGAGCAGTTCTTC | once | . | TRBJ2-1 | TRBV19
CSVVRDSYEQYF | TGCAGCGTTGTCAGGGACTCCTACGAGCAGTACTTC | once | . | TRBJ2-7 | TRBV29-1
CASSPGGLVNSPLHF | TGTGCCAGCAGCCCCGGGGGACTTGTCAATTCACCCCTCCACTTT | few | . | TRBJ1-6 | TRBV5-4
CASSVRITNEKLFF | TGTGCCAGCAGCGTCAGGATAACTAATGAAAAACTGTTTTTT | . | . | TRBJ1-4 | TRBV5-5